These 26 T cell receptor beta chains share one sample of origin, sequenced in a study of T cell repertoires in cytomegalovirus infection. TCRdb called the reads again in MiXCR, with one record for every CDR3 protein. Here the sample spans some 700,000 distinct CDR3 sequences, under 40% being singletons. The specimen sequenced was PBMCs. The receptors were gathered from a human donor in good health (CMV status not recorded). Some clones in this sample may be carry-over from other donors' samples.

The chain combines TRBV14 with TRBJ1-5, with unresolved D. The germline V and J ends were trimmed by 3 bases and 3 bases, with 6 bases remaining between them. The CDR3 covers 13 residues. Germline CDR1 and CDR2: SGHDN and FVKESK. CDR3 nucleotides: TGTGCCAGCAGCCACCGGGACAATCAGCCCCAGCATTTT. Translation: CASSHRDNQPQHF.

J is TRBJ2-3 and V is TRBV28; 11 positions agree with TRBD2. The junction had 7 bases not matched to a gene; V was cut back by 4 bases and J by 4 bases. The CDR3 covers 16 residues. Germline V lookup: CDR1 MDHEN, CDR2 SYDVKM. The CDR3 coding sequence is TGTGCCAGCAGTTCTCACTTAGCGGGAGGGCCAGATACGCAGTATTTT. Translating gives CASSSHLAGGPDTQYF.

This clonotype was counted only a few times. Mismatch with germline at one junction end may stem from a read error. This chain connects TRBV12-3 or TRBV12-4 to TRBJ2-1; D possibly corresponds to TRBD2 (5 bases). The CDR3 is 14 residues long. CDR3 residues: CASSLSGTYSEQFF. The CDR3 DNA follows: TGTGCCAGCAGTTTAAGCGGAACTTACAGTGAGCAGTTCTTC.

The chain combines TRBV12-3 or TRBV12-4 with TRBJ1-6; D is unclear. V shed 3 bases and J shed 6 bases, with 12 bases lying between them. This CDR3 has 15 amino acids. The CDR3 loop reads CASSFLHGSNSPLHF. CDR3 bases: TGTGCCAGCAGTTTCTTACACGGGAGTAATTCACCCCTCCACTTT.

A word on this clonotype: The junction departs from the called germline gene at one end, perhaps through a read error. Here the CDR3 reads CASSFGKISFF. The DNA for the CDR3 is TGTGCCAGCAGTTTCGGAAAAATCTCGTTCTTC. The rearrangement links TRBV28 to TRBJ2-4; D is unclear. The CDR3 runs to 11 residues. Germline CDR1 MDHEN, CDR2 SYDVKM.

This clonotype was observed a handful of times. The V and J genes are TRBV6-2 or TRBV6-3 and TRBJ2-7; 7 nucleotides line up with TRBD1. V was pared by 0 bases and J by 4 bases, with 0 bases of the junction left unmatched. CDR1 is MNHEY, CDR2 SVGEGT, per germline. The CDR3 sequence is 13 residues long. CDR3 nucleotides: TGTGCCAGCAGTTACTCACAGGGGTACGAGCAGTACTTC. Translating it yields CASSYSQGYEQYF.

The rearrangement uses TRBV6-6 and TRBJ2-3, with 9 bases that match TRBD1. Losses at the gene ends were 0 bases for V and 4 bases for J; bases not matched to a gene: 2. Germline CDR1 and CDR2: MNHNY and SVGAGI (reference sequence). The CDR3 length is 15 residues. Written as DNA, the CDR3 is TGTGCCAGCAGTTACTCCGGGACAGGGTCAGATACGCAGTATTTT. Translating gives CASSYSGTGSDTQYF.

This clonotype was seen more than once but under ten times. The rearrangement links TRBV2 to TRBJ1-4; unclear D gene. Germline V lookup: CDR1 SNHLY, CDR2 FYNNEI. Trimming cost V 4 bases and J 8 bases, with 8 bases left between them. This CDR3 is built from 12 residues. CDR3 nucleotide sequence: TGTGCCAGCAGTGGCCAGCCCGAAAAACTGTTTTTT. Translating it yields CASSGQPEKLFF.

This clonotype has more than one count but fewer than ten. The chain recombines TRBV28 with TRBJ2-1; the D gene could be TRBD1 or TRBD2 (5 bases each). CDR1 MDHEN and CDR2 SYDVKM come from the germline V gene. Trimming pared 7 bases from V and 5 bases from J, leaving 36 bases between. This CDR3 has 21 amino acids. CDR3 in amino acids: CASTTRPGRVHRSRNHNEQFF. Written as DNA, the CDR3 is TGTGCCAGCACCACTAGACCGGGGCGTGTGCATCGGTCAAGGAACCACAATGAGCAGTTCTTC.

This rearrangement joins TRBV6-2 or TRBV6-3 to TRBJ1-6, with D possibly matching TRBD1 (5 bases). Per germline, CDR1 MNHEY and CDR2 SVGEGT. The CDR3 has 13 residues. V was shortened by 8 bases and J by 9 bases, with 14 bases between the two germline ends. CDR3 in DNA: TGTGCCAGCGGGGCCAGGGTTGGTTCACCCCTCCACTTT. Protein sequence: CASGARVGSPLHF.

The J gene is TRBJ1-5, the V gene TRBV29-1, with TRBD1 matching over 7 bases. The CDR3 covers 14 residues. The trim removed 4 bases at V and 3 bases at J, leaving 6 bases unmatched. The germline V gene has CDR1 SQVTM and CDR2 ANQGSEA. The chain's CDR3 is CSVVPGGANQPQHF. As DNA, the CDR3 is TGCAGCGTTGTCCCAGGGGGGGCCAATCAGCCCCAGCATTTT.

This clonotype appeared a few times. V and J are TRBV28 and TRBJ2-1, with 9 bases matching TRBD2. V was pared by 5 bases and J by 16 bases, with 18 bases of the junction left unmatched. CDR3 length: 15 amino acids. Per germline, CDR1 MDHEN and CDR2 SYDVKM. The DNA of the CDR3 is TGTGCCAGCAGTCCGCGATATCATACTAGCGGGTCCCCCTTCTTC. Translated: CASSPRYHTSGSPFF.

This clonotype showed up many times. The chain has TRBV12-3 or TRBV12-4 and TRBJ1-2, with 10 bases identical to TRBD1. The CDR3 consists of 15 residues. The J segment lost 4 bases and the V segment lost 3 bases, leaving 5 bases of the junction unmatched. CDR3 sequence: CASSLVGQGIYGYTF. Written as DNA, the CDR3 is TGTGCCAGCAGTTTGGTGGGACAGGGGATCTATGGCTACACCTTC.

The rearrangement uses TRBV18 and TRBJ1-4; D ambiguous. V lost 2 bases, J lost 8 bases, and 9 bases lay in between. Per the germline V gene, CDR1 is KGHSH and CDR2 is LQKENI. CDR3 length equals 13 residues. The CDR3: CASSPGTHEKLFF. In nucleotides, the CDR3 is TGTGCCAGCTCACCAGGAACCCACGAAAAACTGTTTTTT.

This clonotype was counted only a few times. The CDR3 region is CASSLGTPRINTGELFF. The CDR3 bases are TGTGCCAGCAGCTTGGGGACTCCCCGGATAAACACCGGGGAGCTGTTTTTT. The genes are TRBV5-4 and TRBJ2-2, with D possibly matching TRBD2 (5 bases). Germline V gives CDR1 SGHNT, CDR2 YYREEE (reference sequence). The CDR3 has 17 residues. V was shortened by 0 bases and J by 2 bases, with 14 bases between the two germline ends.

The rearrangement links TRBV6-2 or TRBV6-3 to TRBJ2-2; TRBD2 might be the D (5 bases). The ends were cut back, 6 bases at V and 6 bases at J, with 14 bases in the middle. Germline assignment: CDR1 MNHEY and CDR2 SVGEGT. The CDR3 is 14 amino acids. DNA for the CDR3: TGTGCCAGCAGAGTCCAGCTGGGAGCCGGGGAGCTGTTTTTT. It codes for CASRVQLGAGELFF.

The V gene is TRBV29-1, the J gene TRBJ2-2; D may correspond to TRBD1 or TRBD2 (5 bases each). CDR3 size: 14 residues. V lost 6 bases and J lost 0, with 11 bases in between. Germline CDR1 SQVTM, CDR2 ANQGSEA. CDR3 in amino acids: CSVGTAANTGELFF. Here the CDR3 DNA reads TGCAGCGTGGGGACGGCCGCGAACACCGGGGAGCTGTTTTTT.

On this clonotype itself: Given the absence of the conserved phenylalanine or tryptophan at the CDR3 end, a read error is likely. V usage is TRBV28 and J usage is TRBJ1-4; no firm D call. The ends were cut back, 5 bases at V and 5 bases at J, with 12 bases in the middle. Germline CDR1 reads MDHEN; CDR2 reads SYDVKM. The CDR3 length is 14 residues. In DNA form, the CDR3 reads TGTGCCAGCAGTACGGGGAAAGGCAATGAAAAACTGTTTTTA. It encodes CASSTGKGNEKLFL.

This clonotype was recorded at least ten times. The chain couples TRBV7-9 to TRBJ1-1; no clear D gene. CDR1 is SEHNR and CDR2 is FQNEAQ in the germline V gene (reference sequence). With 1 base removed from V and 1 base from J, the gap between germline ends came to 7 bases. The length of the CDR3 is 14 residues. The CDR3 loop is CASSLEGWNTEAFF. CDR3 nucleotides: TGTGCCAGCAGCTTAGAGGGTTGGAACACTGAAGCTTTCTTT.

This clonotype was picked up a small number of times. The CDR3 reads CASSEARRINQPQHF. The CDR3, as DNA: TGTGCCAGCAGTGAAGCACGCCGGATCAATCAGCCCCAGCATTTT. J is TRBJ1-5 and V is TRBV6-1; no definite D call. The germline V gene encodes CDR1 MNHNS and CDR2 SASEGT. The CDR3 has 15 residues. Between the trimmed V and J ends, which lost 0 bases and 3 bases, there was a span of 9 bases.

Many counts were recorded for this clonotype. This sequence joins TRBV6-1 and TRBJ2-3; D not resolved. V was cut by 7 bases and J by 0 bases, with 17 bases left in between. The CDR3 covers 16 residues. Germline CDR1 reads MNHNS; CDR2 reads SASEGT. CDR3 nucleotide sequence: TGTGCCAGCATGTGGCCAGAAGACACTAGCACAGATACGCAGTATTTT. Residues: CASMWPEDTSTDTQYF.

This clonotype has just a few counts. The chain links TRBV6-6 to TRBJ1-1; D gene uncertain. Between the trimmed V and J ends, which lost 2 bases and 3 bases, there was a span of 4 bases. The CDR3 consists of 12 residues. The germline gives CDR1 MNHNY, CDR2 SVGAGI (reference sequence). The CDR3 DNA is TGTGCCAGCAGTTACCAGGACACTGAAGCTTTCTTT. Protein: CASSYQDTEAFF.

The CDR3 reads CASSYSGQGPANTGELFF. The CDR3 DNA follows: TGTGCCAGCAGTTACTCCGGACAGGGCCCCGCGAACACCGGGGAGCTGTTTTTT. The chain links TRBV6-8 to TRBJ2-2; 8 bases map to TRBD1. This CDR3 region has 18 residues. Trimming removed 0 bases from V and 0 bases from J; junction bases left unmatched: 6. Germline V gives CDR1 MNHGY, CDR2 SAAAGT.

This clonotype showed up just a few times. The CDR3 DNA follows: TGTGCCAGCAGGGTCATGGGGCGGGGCCCGGCCTATGAGCAGTTCTTC. Protein: CASRVMGRGPAYEQFF. The chain recombines TRBV6-1 with TRBJ2-1; a possible D gene is TRBD2 (6 bases). In germline, CDR1 is MNHNS, CDR2 SASEGT. V was cut by 6 bases and J by 8 bases, with 23 bases left in between. The CDR3 runs to 16 residues.

The rearrangement uses TRBV29-1 and TRBJ2-7; D might be TRBD1 (6 bases). Trimming pared 7 bases from V and 1 base from J, leaving 14 bases between. The CDR3 loop spans 13 amino acids. CDR1 is SQVTM and CDR2 is ANQGSEA in the germline V gene. CDR3 in amino acids: CSAVTGTSYEQYF. The CDR3 bases are TGCAGCGCCGTAACCGGGACATCCTACGAGCAGTACTTC.

This clonotype was found many times. The chain combines TRBV7-6 with TRBJ2-1; D uncertain. CDR1 SGHVS and CDR2 FNYEAQ come from the germline V gene. V lost 4 bases and J 9 bases, leaving 19 bases between the germline ends. The CDR3 totals 15 residues. This CDR3 reads CASSSLINSAGEQFF. DNA of the CDR3: TGTGCCAGCAGCTCCCTTATCAACTCGGCCGGTGAGCAGTTCTTC.